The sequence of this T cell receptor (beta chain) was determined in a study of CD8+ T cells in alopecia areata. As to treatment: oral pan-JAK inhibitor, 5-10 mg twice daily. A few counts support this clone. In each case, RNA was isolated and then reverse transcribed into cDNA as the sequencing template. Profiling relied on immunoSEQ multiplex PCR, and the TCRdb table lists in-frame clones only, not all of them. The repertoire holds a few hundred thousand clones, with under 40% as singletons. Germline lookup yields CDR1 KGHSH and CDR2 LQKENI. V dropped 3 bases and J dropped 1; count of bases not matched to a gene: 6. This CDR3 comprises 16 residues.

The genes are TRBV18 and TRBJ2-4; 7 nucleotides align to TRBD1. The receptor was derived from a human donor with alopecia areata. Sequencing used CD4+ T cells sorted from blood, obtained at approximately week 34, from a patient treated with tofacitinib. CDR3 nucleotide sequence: TGTGCCAGCTCACCCATGACAGGGAGTGCCAAAAACATTCAGTACTTC. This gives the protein CASSPMTGSAKNIQYF.